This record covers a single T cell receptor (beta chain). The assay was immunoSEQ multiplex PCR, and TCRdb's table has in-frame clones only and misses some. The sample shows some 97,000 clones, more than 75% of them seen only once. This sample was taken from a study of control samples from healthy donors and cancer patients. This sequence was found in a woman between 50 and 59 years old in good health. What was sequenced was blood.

CDR3 bases: TGTGCCAGCAATACAGGGGGCGCAGAGGGCTACACCTTC. Encoded protein: CASNTGGAEGYTF. The chain carries TRBV6-5 and TRBJ1-2; 9 nucleotides agree with TRBD1. Germline CDR1 is MNHEY and CDR2 is SVGAGI. After removal of 7 bases from V and 8 bases from J, the junction contained 8 bases not matched to a gene. This CDR3 comprises 13 residues.